This TCR beta chain was recorded in a study of identical twins. Study results and limitations: Invariant MAIT and iNKT cells may have partly biased zero-insertion analyses.

About this clonotype itself: The antigen remains undetermined.

Healthy Caucasians alone served as donors. The germline V and J ends were trimmed by 3 bases and 10 bases, with 16 bases remaining between them. From germline, CDR1 is MNHEY and CDR2 SMNVEV (reference sequence). The CDR3 extends over 14 amino acids. TCRdb re-derived calls from the 5' RACE reads in MiXCR, one entry per CDR3 protein. This table holds approximately 190,000 distinct CDR3 sequences, more than 15% found once. These same data were also listed under a study on T cells expressing NK-cell markers. That study adds: Eight donors were sequenced, seven testing HCMV-seropositive and one testing seronegative.

This receptor was obtained from a woman aged 18-29 years in good health. What was sequenced was CD8+ T cells sorted from blood. The gene calls are TRBV27 and TRBJ2-1; TRBD2 is a possible D gene (5 bases). The CDR3 nucleotides are TGTGCCAGCAGTTTCGGCCTTGGTGGCGGGGAGCAGTTCTTC. This codes for CASSFGLGGGEQFF.